These 3 T cell receptor beta chains originate from one sample sequenced in a study of human T cells and chemical hapten exposure. TCRdb redid the calling of the RACE reads with MiXCR, one entry per CDR3 protein. The sample yields about 110,000 distinct CDR3 sequences, roughly 12% seen once. Regarding time point: pre-sensitization, week 0. Sample treatment: therapeutic diphenylcyclopropenone sensitization with weekly scalp DPC. The material sequenced was whole blood, taken in connection with sensitization to the hapten diphenylcyclopropenone (DPC). These receptors were collected from a woman aged 45-59 years with alopecia areata. Some clones in this sample may be carry-over from other donors' samples.

The V and J genes are TRBV20-1 and TRBJ1-5; D unresolved. This CDR3 is built from 15 residues. Trimming left V 0 bases short and J 6 bases short, with 15 bases between. Germline loops: CDR1 DFQATT, CDR2 SNEGSKA (reference sequence). The CDR3 loop reads CSARDKGLLRQPQHF. CDR3 DNA sequence: TGCAGTGCTAGAGATAAGGGCCTCCTCCGTCAGCCCCAGCATTTT.

In its sample, this clonotype was seen a few times. J is TRBJ1-2 and V is TRBV28; D possibly corresponds to TRBD1 (5 bases). The V and J ends lost 6 bases and 6 bases respectively, with 11 bases between them. CDR3 length equals 12 residues. Germline loops: CDR1 MDHEN, CDR2 SYDVKM. The CDR3 DNA reads TGTGCCAGCAGCTGGGGGGTTGATGGCTACACCTTC. It is translated as CASSWGVDGYTF.

The chain uses TRBV2 and TRBJ2-3; D gene uncertain. Between the trimmed V and J ends, which lost 2 bases and 2 bases, there was a span of 11 bases. This CDR3 is 15 amino acids long. CDR1 is SNHLY and CDR2 is FYNNEI in the germline V gene. The CDR3 DNA is TGTGCCAGCAGTGAATTCAGTGGATCCACAGATACGCAGTATTTT. As protein: CASSEFSGSTDTQYF.